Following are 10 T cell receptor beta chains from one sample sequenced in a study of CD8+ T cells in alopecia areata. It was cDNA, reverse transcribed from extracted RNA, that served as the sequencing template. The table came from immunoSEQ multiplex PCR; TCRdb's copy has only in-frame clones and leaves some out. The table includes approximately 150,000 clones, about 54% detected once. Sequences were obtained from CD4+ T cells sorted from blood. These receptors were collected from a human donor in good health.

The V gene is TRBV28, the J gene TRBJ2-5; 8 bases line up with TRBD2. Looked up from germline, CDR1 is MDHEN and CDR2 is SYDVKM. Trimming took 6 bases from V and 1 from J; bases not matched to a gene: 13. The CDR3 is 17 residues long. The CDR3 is CASSPGRGRGTQETQYF. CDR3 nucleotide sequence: TGTGCCAGCAGCCCCGGGAGGGGGAGAGGCACCCAAGAGACCCAGTACTTC.

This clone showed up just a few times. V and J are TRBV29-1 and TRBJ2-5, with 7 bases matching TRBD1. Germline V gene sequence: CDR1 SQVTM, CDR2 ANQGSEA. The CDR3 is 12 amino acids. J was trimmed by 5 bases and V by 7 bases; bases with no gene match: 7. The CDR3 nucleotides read TGCAGCGCGAAAACAGGGGTCGAGACCCAGTACTTC. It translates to CSAKTGVETQYF.

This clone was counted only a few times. CDR3 protein: CSVALLSSYEQYF. The CDR3 region has the DNA TGCAGCGTCGCTCTACTTAGCTCCTACGAGCAGTACTTC. This chain joins TRBV29-1 and TRBJ2-7, with D uncertain. V was trimmed by 6 bases and J by 0 bases, leaving 12 bases between them. Germline lookup yields CDR1 SQVTM and CDR2 ANQGSEA. CDR3 length equals 13 residues.

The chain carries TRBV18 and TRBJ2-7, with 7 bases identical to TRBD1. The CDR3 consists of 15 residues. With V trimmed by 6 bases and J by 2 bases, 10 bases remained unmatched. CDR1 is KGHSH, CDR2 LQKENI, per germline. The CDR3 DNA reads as TGTGCCAGCTCGCTCCAGGGGGAGATCGCCTACGAGCAGTACTTC. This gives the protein CASSLQGEIAYEQYF.

The CDR3 reads CASSPWGGHGYTF. The CDR3 bases are TGTGCCAGCAGTCCGTGGGGGGGTCATGGCTACACCTTC. The V and J genes are TRBV6-5 and TRBJ1-2, with D possibly TRBD1 on 5 matching bases. Germline-derived CDR1 and CDR2 are MNHEY and SVGAGI. V was cut by 5 bases and J by 6 bases, with 13 bases left in between. This CDR3 comprises 13 residues.

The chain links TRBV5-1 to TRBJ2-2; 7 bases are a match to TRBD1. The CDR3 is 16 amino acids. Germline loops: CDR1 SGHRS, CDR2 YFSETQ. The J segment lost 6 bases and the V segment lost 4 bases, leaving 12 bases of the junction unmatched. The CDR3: CASSIQTGNSAGELFF. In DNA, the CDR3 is TGCGCCAGCAGCATTCAGACAGGGAACTCCGCCGGGGAGCTGTTTTTT.

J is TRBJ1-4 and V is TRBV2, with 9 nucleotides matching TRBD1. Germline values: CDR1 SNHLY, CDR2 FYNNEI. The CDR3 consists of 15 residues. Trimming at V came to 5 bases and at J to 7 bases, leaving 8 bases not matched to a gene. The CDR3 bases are TGTGCCAGCAGTAACCAGGGACAGGGACTTGAAAAACTGTTTTTT. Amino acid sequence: CASSNQGQGLEKLFF. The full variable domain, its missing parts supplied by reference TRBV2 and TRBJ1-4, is EPEVTQTPSHQVTQMGQEVILRCVPISNHLYFYWYRQILGQKVEFLVSFYNNEISEKSEIFDDQFSVERPDGSNFTLKIRSTKLEDSAMYFCASSNQGQGLEKLFFGSGTQLSVL.

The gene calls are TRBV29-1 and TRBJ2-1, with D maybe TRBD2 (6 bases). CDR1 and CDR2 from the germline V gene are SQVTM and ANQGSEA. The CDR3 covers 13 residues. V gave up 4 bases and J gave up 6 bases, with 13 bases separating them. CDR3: CSVGGGTPNEQFF. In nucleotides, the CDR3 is TGCAGCGTTGGAGGAGGGACCCCCAATGAGCAGTTCTTC.

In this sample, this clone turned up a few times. The CDR3 sequence: CASRGDSNIQYF. The CDR3 DNA reads as TGTGCCAGTAGGGGGGACAGTAACATTCAGTACTTC. The rearrangement uses TRBV19 and TRBJ2-4, with 7 bases fitting TRBD1. V was pared by 6 bases and J by 7 bases, with 3 bases of the junction left unmatched. CDR3 length equals 12 residues. Germline V gene sequence: CDR1 LNHDA, CDR2 SQIVND (reference sequence). The full variable domain, in which reference TRBV19 and TRBJ2-4 provide the parts outside the CDR3, is DGGITQSPKYLFRKEGQNVTLSCEQNLNHDAMYWYRQDPGQGLRLIYYSQIVNDFQKGDIAEGYSVSREKKESFPLTVTSAQKNPTAFYLCASRGDSNIQYFGAGTRLSVL.

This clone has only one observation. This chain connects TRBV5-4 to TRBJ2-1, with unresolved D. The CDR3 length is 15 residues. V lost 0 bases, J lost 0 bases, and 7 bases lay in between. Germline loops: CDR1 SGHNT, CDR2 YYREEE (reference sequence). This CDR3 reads CASSLGSSSYNEQFF. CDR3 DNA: TGTGCCAGCAGCTTGGGTTCTAGCTCCTACAATGAGCAGTTCTTC.